This is a list of T cell receptor beta chains from one sample in a study of cytomegalovirus exposure and HLA in healthy donors. Only in-frame clones appear in the TCRdb table, and some are missing; sequencing was by immunoSEQ multiplex PCR. The sample carries 100,000 to 150,000 clones, around 80% recorded once. Sequencing used PBMCs. These receptors were obtained from a woman aged 45-60 years in good health and CMV-seronegative. Each CDR3 is given with its conserved first and last residue. The D gene is left open where the match is weak. Only some rows state a clone size, as once, few, many or a class for expanded clones.

V gene: TRBV28
CDR3 length: 14
D gene: .
J gene: TRBJ1-5
clone size: few
CDR3 protein: CASSIGPYNQPQHF
CDR3 DNA: TGTGCCAGCAGTATTGGCCCGTATAATCAGCCCCAGCATTTT

V gene: TRBV28
CDR3 length: 16
D gene: TRBD1
J gene: TRBJ2-7
clone size: .
CDR3 protein: CASSYMTGFKIGEQYF
CDR3 DNA: TGTGCCAGCAGTTATATGACAGGGTTCAAGATCGGCGAGCAGTACTTC

V gene: TRBV6-4
CDR3 length: 15
D gene: TRBD2
J gene: TRBJ2-1
clone size: .
CDR3 protein: CASSDSTGGYNEQFF
CDR3 DNA: TGTGCCAGCAGTGACTCGACGGGAGGGTACAATGAGCAGTTCTTC

V gene: TRBV5-4
CDR3 length: 15
D gene: .
J gene: TRBJ2-3
clone size: few
CDR3 protein: CASSFLAADIDTQYF
CDR3 DNA: TGTGCCAGCAGCTTCCTAGCTGCCGACATTGATACGCAGTATTTT

V gene: TRBV19
CDR3 length: 13
D gene: TRBD2
J gene: TRBJ2-3
clone size: .
CDR3 protein: CASSSSGRETQYF
CDR3 DNA: TGTGCCAGTAGTTCTAGCGGGAGAGAGACGCAGTATTTT

V gene: TRBV20-1
CDR3 length: 11
D gene: TRBD1
J gene: TRBJ1-5
clone size: .
CDR3 protein: CPGTGTQPQHF
CDR3 DNA: TGCCCCGGGACAGGAACTCAGCCCCAGCATTTT

V gene: TRBV13
CDR3 length: 15
D gene: TRBD1
J gene: TRBJ1-2
clone size: few
CDR3 protein: CASSQGTGEHYGYPF
CDR3 DNA: TGTGCCAGCAGCCAAGGGACAGGGGAACACTATGGCTACCCCTTC

V gene: TRBV5-6
CDR3 length: 13
D gene: .
J gene: TRBJ2-2
clone size: .
CDR3 protein: CASSLAVPGELFF
CDR3 DNA: TGTGCCAGCAGCTTGGCTGTCCCCGGGGAGCTGTTTTTT

V gene: TRBV25-1
CDR3 length: 15
D gene: .
J gene: TRBJ2-5
clone size: once
CDR3 protein: CASSTPTGFGETQYF
CDR3 DNA: TGTGCCAGCAGTACTCCTACAGGGTTTGGGGAGACCCAGTACTTC

V gene: TRBV7-2
CDR3 length: 14
D gene: .
J gene: TRBJ1-4
clone size: .
CDR3 protein: CASSPTGGNEKLFF
CDR3 DNA: TGTGCCAGCAGCCCCACCGGGGGTAATGAAAAACTGTTTTTT

V gene: TRBV27
CDR3 length: 12
D gene: .
J gene: TRBJ2-7
clone size: .
CDR3 protein: CASSGSSYEQYF
CDR3 DNA: TGTGCCAGCAGTGGGAGCTCCTACGAGCAGTACTTC

V gene: TRBV4-2
CDR3 length: 18
D gene: .
J gene: TRBJ1-3
clone size: once
CDR3 protein: CASSQASTPRESGNTIYF
CDR3 DNA: TGTGCCAGCAGCCAAGCGAGCACCCCGAGGGAGTCTGGAAACACCATATATTTT

V gene: TRBV27
CDR3 length: 16
D gene: .
J gene: TRBJ1-2
clone size: .
CDR3 protein: CASSPAPRVGAYGYTF
CDR3 DNA: TGTGCCAGCAGTCCGGCCCCCAGGGTTGGGGCCTATGGCTACACCTTC

V gene: TRBV14
CDR3 length: 15
D gene: TRBD2
J gene: TRBJ2-3
clone size: .
CDR3 protein: CASSPPGRGTDTQYF
CDR3 DNA: TGTGCCAGCAGCCCCCCTGGGAGGGGCACAGATACGCAGTATTTT

V gene: TRBV5-1
CDR3 length: 15
D gene: TRBD2
J gene: TRBJ2-1
clone size: .
CDR3 protein: CASSLELAENNEQFF
CDR3 DNA: TGCGCCAGCAGCTTGGAGCTAGCGGAGAACAATGAGCAGTTCTTC

V gene: TRBV19
CDR3 length: 14
D gene: .
J gene: TRBJ2-1
clone size: .
CDR3 protein: CASSAGYPYNEQFF
CDR3 DNA: TGTGCCAGTAGTGCAGGATACCCCTACAATGAGCAGTTCTTC

V gene: TRBV6-4
CDR3 length: 17
D gene: .
J gene: TRBJ2-2
clone size: once
CDR3 protein: CASSAPSGGANTGELFF
CDR3 DNA: TGTGCCAGCAGTGCCCCTTCGGGGGGCGCGAACACCGGGGAGCTGTTTTTT

V gene: TRBV5-1
CDR3 length: 14
D gene: TRBD2
J gene: TRBJ2-1
clone size: few
CDR3 protein: CASSFFSGSYEQFF
CDR3 DNA: TGCGCCAGCAGCTTCTTTAGCGGGAGCTATGAGCAGTTCTTC

V gene: TRBV7-3
CDR3 length: 16
D gene: TRBD2
J gene: TRBJ2-1
clone size: .
CDR3 protein: CASSLRLAGGYNEQFF
CDR3 DNA: TGTGCCAGCAGCCTCCGACTAGCGGGGGGCTACAATGAGCAGTTCTTC

V gene: TRBV5-6
CDR3 length: 13
D gene: TRBD1
J gene: TRBJ1-2
clone size: few
CDR3 protein: CASSVTGENGYTF
CDR3 DNA: TGTGCCAGCAGCGTGACAGGGGAAAATGGCTACACCTTC

V gene: TRBV5-6
CDR3 length: 13
D gene: .
J gene: TRBJ2-7
clone size: .
CDR3 protein: CALRVRWSYEQYF
CDR3 DNA: TGTGCCCTCAGGGTTCGCTGGTCCTACGAGCAGTACTTC

V gene: TRBV11-2
CDR3 length: 15
D gene: TRBD2
J gene: TRBJ2-7
clone size: .
CDR3 protein: CASSLKAGAPYEQYF
CDR3 DNA: TGTGCCAGCAGCTTAAAAGCGGGAGCCCCCTACGAGCAGTACTTC

V gene: TRBV19
CDR3 length: 23
D gene: TRBD2
J gene: TRBJ2-1
clone size: .
CDR3 protein: CASSQGLAGGPATALKRYNEQFF
CDR3 DNA: TGTGCCAGTAGTCAAGGACTAGCGGGAGGGCCAGCCACCGCGCTGAAAAGATACAATGAGCAGTTCTTC

V gene: TRBV11-3
CDR3 length: 16
D gene: .
J gene: TRBJ2-5
clone size: .
CDR3 protein: CASSSPPRAVQETQYF
CDR3 DNA: TGTGCCAGCAGCTCACCCCCCCGAGCGGTTCAAGAGACCCAGTACTTC

V gene: TRBV5-4
CDR3 length: 16
D gene: TRBD1
J gene: TRBJ2-1
clone size: .
CDR3 protein: CASSLAGTGASNEQFF
CDR3 DNA: TGTGCCAGCAGCTTGGCCGGGACAGGGGCCTCGAATGAGCAGTTCTTC

V gene: TRBV18
CDR3 length: 15
D gene: .
J gene: TRBJ1-3
clone size: once
CDR3 protein: CASSPLPGLGNTIYF
CDR3 DNA: TGTGCCAGCTCACCACTGCCAGGGCTTGGAAACACCATATATTTT

V gene: TRBV14
CDR3 length: 16
D gene: TRBD1
J gene: TRBJ2-6
clone size: .
CDR3 protein: CASSRDRGHGANVLTF
CDR3 DNA: TGTGCCAGCAGCCGGGACAGGGGGCATGGGGCCAACGTCCTGACTTTC